Shown below are 2 T cell receptor beta chains from a single sample sequenced in a study of blood T cell repertoires in COVID-19. Clones were read by immunoSEQ multiplex PCR, and TCRdb kept only the in-frame ones, dropping some. The sample has some 670,000 clones, 80% to 90% seen once. The material sequenced was peripheral blood. The receptors were sampled from a woman aged 18 to 35 with acute or convalescent COVID-19.

The chain's CDR3 is CASQDTHAETQYF. CDR3 bases: TGCGCCAGCCAGGACACGCACGCGGAGACCCAGTACTTC. The rearrangement uses TRBV5-1 and TRBJ2-5; weak D call: TRBD1 (5 bases). The germline gives CDR1 SGHRS, CDR2 YFSETQ. V was shortened by 7 bases and J by 5 bases, with 15 bases between the two germline ends. This CDR3 contains 13 residues.

The chain is built from TRBV5-6 and TRBJ1-1; 7 bases agree with TRBD1. This CDR3 has 15 amino acids. The trim removed 3 bases at V and 1 base at J, leaving 6 bases unmatched. Germline values: CDR1 SGHDT, CDR2 YYEEEE. CDR3 in DNA: TGTGCCAGCAGCTGGCTGGGACAGCCGAACACTGAAGCTTTCTTT. Translated: CASSWLGQPNTEAFF.